This is a list of T cell receptor beta chains from one sample in a study of CD8 T cells in ankylosing spondylitis. TCRdb re-called the 5' RACE reads with MiXCR, one entry per CDR3 protein. The sample yields fewer than 750,000 distinct CDR3 sequences, 15% to 20% seen once. The source material was blood, either unsorted or a sorted T cell fraction (not recorded which). The receptors here all came from a male donor with ankylosing spondylitis. CDR3s include the opening cysteine and the closing phenylalanine or tryptophan. Each record gives: clone size, V gene, D gene, J gene, CDR3 protein, CDR3 DNA. A D gene is named only where the DNA matches it firmly. The size of a clone is reported for some rows only, either as once, few or many, or as a class for expanded clones.

abundance: .
v_gene: TRBV5-5
d_gene: .
j_gene: TRBJ2-6
CDR3aa: CASSLRSAGANVLTF
CDR3nt: TGTGCCAGCAGCTTGCGCTCAGCTGGGGCCAACGTCCTGACTTTC

abundance: few
v_gene: TRBV3-1
d_gene: .
j_gene: TRBJ1-1
CDR3aa: CASSQDKRTGNTEAFF
CDR3nt: TGTGCCAGCAGCCAAGATAAGCGGACGGGGAACACTGAAGCTTTCTTT

abundance: many
v_gene: TRBV13
d_gene: .
j_gene: TRBJ2-1
CDR3aa: CASSPGGGSNEQFF
CDR3nt: TGTGCCAGCAGCCCCGGTGGAGGGAGTAATGAGCAGTTCTTC

abundance: few
v_gene: TRBV9
d_gene: TRBD2
j_gene: TRBJ2-5
CDR3aa: CASSVRSGSQETQYF
CDR3nt: TGTGCCAGCAGCGTCCGGAGCGGGAGCCAAGAGACCCAGTACTTC

abundance: .
v_gene: TRBV29-1
d_gene: TRBD1
j_gene: TRBJ1-1
CDR3aa: CSVGYRGENTEAFF
CDR3nt: TGCAGCGTTGGATACAGGGGGGAGAACACTGAAGCTTTCTTT

abundance: .
v_gene: TRBV5-1
d_gene: .
j_gene: TRBJ2-1
CDR3aa: CASSSGTTLSEQFF
CDR3nt: TGCGCCAGCAGCAGCGGGACAACCTTGTCGGAGCAGTTCTTC

abundance: .
v_gene: TRBV20-1
d_gene: .
j_gene: TRBJ2-1
CDR3aa: CSARGAENEQFF
CDR3nt: TGCAGTGCTAGGGGGGCGGAGAATGAGCAGTTCTTC

abundance: .
v_gene: TRBV24-1
d_gene: .
j_gene: TRBJ2-5
CDR3aa: CATSDLFAGAETQYF
CDR3nt: TGTGCCACCAGTGATTTGTTTGCAGGGGCGGAGACCCAGTACTTC

abundance: .
v_gene: TRBV20-1
d_gene: TRBD2
j_gene: TRBJ2-2
CDR3aa: CSATRAGGANTGELFF
CDR3nt: TGCAGTGCTACCCGGGCGGGGGGCGCGAACACCGGGGAGCTGTTTTTT

abundance: many
v_gene: TRBV5-1
d_gene: .
j_gene: TRBJ2-2
CDR3aa: CASSAKAASTDGELFF
CDR3nt: TGCGCCAGCAGCGCAAAAGCAGCTTCTACGGACGGGGAGCTGTTTTTT

abundance: .
v_gene: TRBV29-1
d_gene: .
j_gene: TRBJ2-5
CDR3aa: CSVASIAQETQYF
CDR3nt: TGCAGCGTAGCCTCCATCGCCCAAGAGACCCAGTACTTC

abundance: .
v_gene: TRBV2
d_gene: TRBD1
j_gene: TRBJ1-2
CDR3aa: CASRTGAGYGYTF
CDR3nt: TGTGCCAGCAGGACAGGGGCTGGCTATGGCTACACCTTC

abundance: .
v_gene: TRBV4-3
d_gene: TRBD1
j_gene: TRBJ2-7
CDR3aa: CASSQYRGLPYEQYF
CDR3nt: TGCGCCAGCAGCCAGTACAGGGGCCTTCCCTACGAGCAGTACTTC

abundance: .
v_gene: TRBV12-3/TRBV12-4
d_gene: .
j_gene: TRBJ1-2
CDR3aa: CASSPQVYGYTF
CDR3nt: TGTGCCAGCAGCCCACAGGTCTATGGCTACACCTTC

abundance: .
v_gene: TRBV20-1
d_gene: TRBD1
j_gene: TRBJ1-3
CDR3aa: CSATGGFSGNTIYF
CDR3nt: TGCAGTGCAACAGGGGGCTTCTCTGGAAACACCATATATTTT

abundance: few
v_gene: TRBV4-3
d_gene: .
j_gene: TRBJ1-1
CDR3aa: CASSHAVQAGTEAFF
CDR3nt: TGCGCCAGCAGCCATGCTGTACAGGCGGGGACTGAAGCTTTCTTT

abundance: few
v_gene: TRBV4-2
d_gene: .
j_gene: TRBJ2-1
CDR3aa: CASSRPGLENNEQFF
CDR3nt: TGTGCCAGCAGCCGTCCGGGACTTGAGAACAATGAGCAGTTCTTC

abundance: few
v_gene: TRBV5-1
d_gene: .
j_gene: TRBJ2-2
CDR3aa: CASSLGPKGTGELFF
CDR3nt: TGCGCCAGCAGCTTGGGGCCGAAGGGCACCGGGGAGCTGTTTTTT

abundance: few
v_gene: TRBV12-3/TRBV12-4
d_gene: .
j_gene: TRBJ2-2
CDR3aa: CASSFVIGELFF
CDR3nt: TGTGCCAGCAGTTTTGTCATCGGGGAGCTGTTTTTT

abundance: .
v_gene: TRBV29-1
d_gene: TRBD2
j_gene: TRBJ2-7
CDR3aa: CSASGNYYEQYF
CDR3nt: TGCAGCGCTAGCGGGAACTACTACGAGCAGTACTTC

abundance: .
v_gene: TRBV5-1
d_gene: TRBD1
j_gene: TRBJ1-4
CDR3aa: CASSLGTGTANEKLFF
CDR3nt: TGCGCCAGCAGCTTGGGGACAGGGACTGCTAATGAAAAACTGTTTTTT

abundance: .
v_gene: TRBV29-1
d_gene: .
j_gene: TRBJ2-1
CDR3aa: CSVERGRNYNEQFF
CDR3nt: TGCAGCGTTGAACGGGGGAGAAACTACAATGAGCAGTTCTTC

abundance: .
v_gene: TRBV11-2
d_gene: TRBD2
j_gene: TRBJ2-3
CDR3aa: CASSLDAGLAGGTDTQYF
CDR3nt: TGTGCCAGCAGCTTAGATGCGGGCCTAGCGGGAGGCACAGATACGCAGTATTTT

abundance: .
v_gene: TRBV6-1
d_gene: .
j_gene: TRBJ1-2
CDR3aa: CASSEAPGAHYGYTF
CDR3nt: TGTGCCAGCAGTGAAGCGCCAGGAGCGCATTATGGCTACACCTTC

abundance: many
v_gene: TRBV12-3/TRBV12-4
d_gene: TRBD1
j_gene: TRBJ2-1
CDR3aa: CASSLRQGVNEQFF
CDR3nt: TGTGCCAGCAGTTTAAGACAGGGGGTGAATGAGCAGTTCTTC